The TCR beta chain under discussion was sequenced for a study of post-analysis software for immune sequencing data (dated by TCRdb to between 2014 and 2017). With respect to the entire study: Disease courses on record covered relapsing-remitting, secondary progressive and progressive-relapsing multiple sclerosis, though some patients had no subtype annotation. Patient repertoires were compared against about twelve previously published healthy control repertoires from donors aged roughly 6 to 26 years. A subset of samples was prepared in parallel using single-end sample barcoding, then pooled and co-amplified after Illumina adapter ligation.

The library was generated by PCR. Instrument on record: Illumina HiSeq 2500. Unique molecular identifiers were incorporated into TCR beta cDNA libraries to reduce PCR and sequencing biases. Every 1 to 10 million input T cells yielded roughly 500,000 cDNA molecules, meaning each molecule approximated one T cell. Patient libraries were prepared and sequenced with the same protocol used for the earlier healthy control dataset. Within a given batch, samples were prepared together, multiplexed and sequenced on the same HiSeq lane. The study's own analysis went as follows. Raw barcoded reads were processed with MIGEC, discarding single-read molecular identifier groups before consensus assembly and CDR3 extraction. VDJtools was used for post-analysis of the clonotype tables, and diversity was normalized by down-sampling every dataset to the size of the smallest sample. To correct batch-related cross-sample contamination, repertoire overlap clustering matched CDR3 amino acid sequences but not nucleotide sequences. TCRdb trimmed the raw reads at Q25, called clones with MiXCR and kept productive beta chains. Every CDR3 protein is listed once, alongside the most common genes and DNA of its rows. TCRdb, not the original authors, processed these V and J calls. The sample yields about 380,000 distinct CDR3 sequences; 30% to 45% were counted once. The ten largest clones represent around an eighth of the sample.

Concerning this clonotype: Its antigen is still unknown. Base quality data are lacking; no much larger clone is found one base away.

The cysteine opens and the phenylalanine closes a CDR3 of 12 amino acids. Kept here is only the CDR3 DNA, which spans 36 bases and is read in frame from base 1. Relative to germline, V is 6 bases shorter and J is 3 bases shorter, with 8 bases between their ends. TCR beta repertoires were profiled from peripheral blood of about a dozen young patients with multiple sclerosis to demonstrate the VDJtools post-analysis software. The multiple sclerosis patients were children and adolescents between roughly 6 and 17 years of age. What the study reported, not specific to this receptor: Significantly higher frequencies in patients than in controls were found for five TRBV segments, including TRBV5-6, TRBV5-1 and TRBV20-1. Significantly lower normalized Chao1 diversity was found in multiple sclerosis patients than in controls, suggesting substantial peripheral T-cell clonal expansion. The multiple sclerosis patient group was slightly younger than the control group. When samples were clustered directly using the F measure, samples prepared in the same batch co-clustered strongly, which prompted a batch-effect correction.

The chain was built from TRBV12-3 or TRBV12-4 and TRBJ1-2; the D gene lacks a confident call. The sequenced sample consisted of blood. The sequence was obtained from a girl aged 10-17 years with multiple sclerosis. The CDR3 protein sequence reads: CASSPTYYGYTF. The bases read TGTGCCAGCAGCCCAACTTACTATGGCTACACCTTC.